The subject of this entry is one T cell receptor beta chain. The antigen it recognizes is unknown. No base quality information exists; no much larger clone differs at one position. CD8 naive samples consisted of CD45RO-negative cells that were positively selected for CCR7, yielding a CD45RA+CCR7+ population without TemRA cells. The donors were healthy, HIV-negative adults with no recently reported acute infections or vaccinations. Every donor was a Caucasian adult living in Nashville, Tennessee, USA. Blood was obtained by leukapheresis, after which PBMCs were separated by Ficoll-Histopaque density gradient centrifugation and cryopreserved in liquid nitrogen vapor phase. Analytical flow cytometry was used to check the purity and quantity of each magnetically sorted T cell population. Each sorted fraction had its genomic DNA isolated and then quantified by UV absorbance on a Nanodrop 2000c. Using the deep immunoSEQ assay, multiplex PCR amplified TCR CDR3 regions from genomic DNA. For each cell subset, the extracted genomic DNA was distributed evenly across all wells of several immunoSEQ 96-well plates, and each plate served as one replicate. For sorted subsets, approximately 200 ng of genomic DNA, equivalent to 25,000 to 35,000 T cell genomes, went into each replicate PCR. The purified libraries were quantified using a Qubit 3.0 fluorometer, sized with a Bioanalyzer 2100, and then quantified again using the KAPA Library Quantification kit. Every immunoSEQ 96-well plate was sequenced on a dedicated single-read 150-cycle Illumina NextSeq 550 flow cell. Per the authors' processing: Because only junctional sequences without quality scores were contained in the immunoSEQ output, filtering matching that applied to full-length reads could not be performed. Sequences were annotated with PyIR, a Python wrapper for IgBLAST v1.9, using IMGT germline references to assign V/J genes and CDR3. Any read was removed if the V/J assignment was weak (E-value above 1e-6), the CDR3 was missing, or the read contained stop codons, out-of-frame junctions, or ambiguous translated residues. A V3J clonotype was defined by an identical inferred V gene, J gene, and CDR3 amino acid sequence. Percentage overlap between repertoires was calculated by dividing the number of shared unique clonotypes by the size of the smaller repertoire. RTK rarefaction, the Chao1 estimator, and Recon v2.1 estimates of unobserved clonotypes were used to assess repertoire richness. OLGA was used to compute generation probabilities for all TCRbeta clonotypes that the gDNA method yielded from a few donors. The clones in this table, taken by TCRdb from immuneACCESS, are in-frame only. Not every clone is retained; where verified, under half of the shortfall comes from an unresolved V gene, and the cause of the rest is unknown. That table is the source of V, J and clone size, and D and trimming were worked out from the DNA. The sample table contains about 2.1 million clones; only one count was recorded for roughly 91% of them. Of the sample, under 2% falls within the top ten clones.

From a lookup of the germline V gene, CDR1 and CDR2 are SGHVS and FQNEAQ. The germline ends are 14 bases apart after V is trimmed by 6 bases and J by 3 bases. The CDR3 sequence holds 14 residues, the cysteine and phenylalanine included. Only the CDR3 region is kept as DNA, spanning 42 bases read in frame from base 1. This specimen comes from a study of shared clonotypes between healthy human individuals (dated by TCRdb to the early 2020s). About the full investigation: The cohort included three men and a couple of women between 18 and 49 years of age. For each donor, three plates each were used for CD4 naive and CD4 memory, two plates were used for CD8 naive, and one plate was used for CD8 memory. Libraries were prepared and TCR repertoires were sequenced by different laboratories using diverse techniques, in order to increase sequencing depth and limit assay-specific biases. Per donor, leukapheresis produced somewhere between about 0.8 and 9 billion PBMCs. To estimate repertoire size and how much clonotype sharing occurs between individuals, the study deeply sequenced the blood TCR repertoires of about five healthy adults. Overall study results and their limits: About 5% of naive CD4, around 4% of naive CD8, roughly 2.4% of memory CD4, and 0.35% to 0.5% of memory CD8 clonotypes were shared across a few donors. Even with the large sequencing depth, rarefaction of the sorted-subset datasets indicated that sequencing was incomplete. Only blood was sampled, and tissue TCR repertoires likely differ from those in blood. Naive subsets generally had larger estimated clonotype richness than memory subsets did. Pairwise subsampling indicated that sequencing depth was expected to affect the degree of clonotype sharing among donors. The small number of donors limited the genetic and exposure-history diversity represented. Clonotypes shared by all four sorted-subset donors showed higher generation probabilities than non-shared clonotypes.

What was sequenced was naive CD8+ T cells from PBMCs. Interpreted using the paper, the cell subset or site label stands for: CD45RA+CCR7+. The chain is made from TRBV7-8 and TRBJ2-5; TRBD2 is perhaps the D gene, given 5 matching bases. The clonotype was recovered from a man aged 18 to 29 in good health. Some clones in this sample may be carry-over from other donors' samples. The CDR3 sequence is CASSRRDFEETQYF. The bases read TGTGCCAGCAGTCGCCGGGATTTCGAAGAGACCCAGTACTTC.